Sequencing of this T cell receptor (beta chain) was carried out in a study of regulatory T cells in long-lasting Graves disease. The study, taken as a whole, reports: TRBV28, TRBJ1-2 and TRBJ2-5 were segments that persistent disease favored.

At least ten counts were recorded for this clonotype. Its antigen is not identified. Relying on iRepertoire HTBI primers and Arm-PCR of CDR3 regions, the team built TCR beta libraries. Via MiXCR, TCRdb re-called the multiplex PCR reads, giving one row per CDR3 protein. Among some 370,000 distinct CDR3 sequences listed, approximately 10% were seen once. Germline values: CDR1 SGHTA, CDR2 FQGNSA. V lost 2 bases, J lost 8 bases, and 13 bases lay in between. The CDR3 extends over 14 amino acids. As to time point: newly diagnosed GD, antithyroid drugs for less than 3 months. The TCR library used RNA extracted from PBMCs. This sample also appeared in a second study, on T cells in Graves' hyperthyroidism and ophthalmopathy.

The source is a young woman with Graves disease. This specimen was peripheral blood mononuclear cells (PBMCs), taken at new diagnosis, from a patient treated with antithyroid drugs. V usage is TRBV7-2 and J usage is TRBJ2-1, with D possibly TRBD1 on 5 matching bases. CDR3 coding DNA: TGTGCCAGCAGCTTACCAGGGTCCTATTATGAGCAGTTCTTC. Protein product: CASSLPGSYYEQFF.